This T cell receptor beta chain was sequenced during a study of beta chain features in type 1 diabetes. CDR3 length: 17 residues. V shed 4 bases and J 2 bases; nucleotides not matched to a gene: 4. Germline V gene sequence: CDR1 SGHNT, CDR2 YYREEE (reference sequence). cDNA synthesis used the whole RNA isolate, giving expressed TCRB sequences. Here immunoSEQ multiplex PCR was the method, and the copy in TCRdb shows in-frame clones only, minus some. In the table there are roughly 230,000 clones, over 9.5% of which are singletons. A note on this clone: Its antigen is not identified.

Overall study findings and caveats: Shorter TCRB CDR3s, moderately but significantly so, marked every one of the four CD4+ subsets in Type 1 diabetes patients. A PCR bias possibly favoring shorter templates would apply equally to patients and controls.

The sample consisted of naive CD4+ T cells from blood. The V call is TRBV5-4, the J call TRBJ2-1; 15 bases fit TRBD2. This TCR was recovered from a woman under 30 in good health. The CDR3 region is CASSQRTSGGAYNEQFF. The CDR3 region has the DNA TGTGCCAGCAGCCAACGGACTAGCGGGGGGGCCTACAATGAGCAGTTCTTC.